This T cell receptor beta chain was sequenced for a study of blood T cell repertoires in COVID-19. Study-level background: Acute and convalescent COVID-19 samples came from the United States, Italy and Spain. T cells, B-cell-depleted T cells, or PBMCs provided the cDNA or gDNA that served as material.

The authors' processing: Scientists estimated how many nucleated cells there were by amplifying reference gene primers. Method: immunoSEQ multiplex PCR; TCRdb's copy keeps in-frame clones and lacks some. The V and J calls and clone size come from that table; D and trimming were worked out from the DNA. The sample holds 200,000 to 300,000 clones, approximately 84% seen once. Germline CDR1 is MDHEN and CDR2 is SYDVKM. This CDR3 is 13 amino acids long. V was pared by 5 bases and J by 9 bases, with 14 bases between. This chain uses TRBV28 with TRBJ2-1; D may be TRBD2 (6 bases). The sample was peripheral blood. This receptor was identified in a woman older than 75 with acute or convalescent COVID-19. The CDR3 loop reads CASSRDSEGEQFF. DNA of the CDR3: TGTGCCAGCAGTCGGGACTCTGAGGGTGAGCAGTTCTTC. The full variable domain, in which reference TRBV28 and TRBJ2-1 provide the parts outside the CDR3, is DVKVTQSSRYLVKRTGEKVFLECVQDMDHENMFWYRQDPGLGLRLIYFSYDVKMKEKGDIPEGYSVSREKKERFSLILESASTNQTSMYLCASSRDSEGEQFFGPGTRLTVL.